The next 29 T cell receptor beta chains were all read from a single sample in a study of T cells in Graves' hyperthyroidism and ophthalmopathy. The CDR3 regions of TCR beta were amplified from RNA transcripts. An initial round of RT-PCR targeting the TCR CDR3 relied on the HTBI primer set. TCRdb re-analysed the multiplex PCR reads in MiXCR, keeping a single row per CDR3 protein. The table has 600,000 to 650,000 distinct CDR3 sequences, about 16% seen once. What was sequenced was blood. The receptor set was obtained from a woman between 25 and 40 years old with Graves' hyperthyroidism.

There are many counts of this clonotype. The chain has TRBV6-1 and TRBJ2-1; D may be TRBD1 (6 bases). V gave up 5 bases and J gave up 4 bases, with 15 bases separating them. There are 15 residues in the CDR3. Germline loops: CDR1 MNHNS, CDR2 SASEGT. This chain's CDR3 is CASSYTPTGYNEQFF. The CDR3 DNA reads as TGTGCCAGCAGTTACACTCCTACAGGGTACAATGAGCAGTTCTTC.

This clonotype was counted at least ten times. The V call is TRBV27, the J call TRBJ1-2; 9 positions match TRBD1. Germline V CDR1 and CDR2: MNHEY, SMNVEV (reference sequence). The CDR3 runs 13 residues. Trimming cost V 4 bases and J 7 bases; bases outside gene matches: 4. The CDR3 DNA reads TGTGCCAGCAGTTGGACAGGGGATGGTGGCTACACCTTC. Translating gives CASSWTGDGGYTF.

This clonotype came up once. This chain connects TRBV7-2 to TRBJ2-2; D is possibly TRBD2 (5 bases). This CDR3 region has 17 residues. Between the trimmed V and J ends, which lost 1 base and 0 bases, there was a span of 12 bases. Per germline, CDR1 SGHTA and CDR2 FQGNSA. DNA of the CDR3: TGTGCCAGCAGCTTAGGTCGGACTGCAGCGAACACCGGGGAGCTGTTTTTT. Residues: CASSLGRTAANTGELFF.

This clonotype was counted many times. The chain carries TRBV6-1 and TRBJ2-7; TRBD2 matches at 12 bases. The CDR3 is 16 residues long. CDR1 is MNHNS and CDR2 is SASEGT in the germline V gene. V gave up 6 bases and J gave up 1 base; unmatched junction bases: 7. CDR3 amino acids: CASRQILAGGSYEQYF. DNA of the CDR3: TGTGCCAGCAGGCAAATTCTAGCGGGAGGGTCCTACGAGCAGTACTTC.

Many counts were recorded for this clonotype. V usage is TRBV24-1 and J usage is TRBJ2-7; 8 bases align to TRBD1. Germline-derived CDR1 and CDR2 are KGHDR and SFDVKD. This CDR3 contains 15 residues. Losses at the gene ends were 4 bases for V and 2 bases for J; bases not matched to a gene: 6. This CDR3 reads CATSDPGTGTYEQYF. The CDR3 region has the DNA TGTGCCACCAGTGACCCCGGGACAGGAACCTACGAGCAGTACTTC.

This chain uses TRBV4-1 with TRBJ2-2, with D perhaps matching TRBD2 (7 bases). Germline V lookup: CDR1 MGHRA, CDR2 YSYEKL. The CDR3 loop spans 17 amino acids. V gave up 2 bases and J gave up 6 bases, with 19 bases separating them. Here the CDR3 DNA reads TGCGCCAGCAGCCAATGGGGGAGGGGGGCGAGGCCCGGGGAGCTGTTTTTT. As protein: CASSQWGRGARPGELFF.

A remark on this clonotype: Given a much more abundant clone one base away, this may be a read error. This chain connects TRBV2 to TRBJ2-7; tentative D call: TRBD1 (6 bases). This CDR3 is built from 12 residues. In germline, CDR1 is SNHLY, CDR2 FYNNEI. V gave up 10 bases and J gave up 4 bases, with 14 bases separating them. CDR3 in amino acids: CATRGRGYEQYF. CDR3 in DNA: TGTGCCACCCGGGGCAGGGGTTACGAGCAGTACTTC.

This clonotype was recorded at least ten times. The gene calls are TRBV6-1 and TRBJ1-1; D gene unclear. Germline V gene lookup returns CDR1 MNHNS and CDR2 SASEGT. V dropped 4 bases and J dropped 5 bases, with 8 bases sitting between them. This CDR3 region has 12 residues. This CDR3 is CASSAGITEAFF. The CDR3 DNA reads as TGTGCCAGCAGTGCGGGTATAACTGAAGCTTTCTTT.

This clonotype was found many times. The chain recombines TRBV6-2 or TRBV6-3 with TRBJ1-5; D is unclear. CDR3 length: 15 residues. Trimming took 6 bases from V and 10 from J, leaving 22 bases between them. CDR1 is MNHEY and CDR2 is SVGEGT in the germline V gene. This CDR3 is CASSSVGRTVNPQHF. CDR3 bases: TGTGCCAGCAGCTCGGTCGGGCGGACCGTAAATCCCCAGCATTTT.

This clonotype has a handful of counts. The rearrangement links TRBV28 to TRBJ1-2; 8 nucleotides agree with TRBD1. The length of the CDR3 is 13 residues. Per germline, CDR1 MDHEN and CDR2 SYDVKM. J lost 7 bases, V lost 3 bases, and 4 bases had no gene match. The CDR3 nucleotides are TGTGCCAGCAGTTTTCAGGGGGCAGGTGGCTACACCTTC. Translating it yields CASSFQGAGGYTF.

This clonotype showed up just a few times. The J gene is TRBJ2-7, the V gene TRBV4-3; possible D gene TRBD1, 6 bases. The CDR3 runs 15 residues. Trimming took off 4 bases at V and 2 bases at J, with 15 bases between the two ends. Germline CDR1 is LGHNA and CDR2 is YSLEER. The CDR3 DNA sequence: TGCGCCAGCAGCCGTGAAGGACAGAGAACCTACGAGCAGTACTTC. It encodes CASSREGQRTYEQYF.

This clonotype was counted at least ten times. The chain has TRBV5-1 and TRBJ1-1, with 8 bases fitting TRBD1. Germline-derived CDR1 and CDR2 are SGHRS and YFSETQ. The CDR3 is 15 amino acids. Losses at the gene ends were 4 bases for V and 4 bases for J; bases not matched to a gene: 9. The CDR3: CASSLNRGDGTEAFF. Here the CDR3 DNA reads TGCGCCAGCAGCCTAAACAGGGGGGACGGCACTGAAGCTTTCTTT.

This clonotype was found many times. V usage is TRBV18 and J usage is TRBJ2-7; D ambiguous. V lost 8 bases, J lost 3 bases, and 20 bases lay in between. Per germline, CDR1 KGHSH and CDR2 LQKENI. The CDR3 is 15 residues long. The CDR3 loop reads CASPQILAENYEQYF. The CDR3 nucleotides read TGTGCCAGCCCACAAATCCTGGCAGAGAACTACGAGCAGTACTTC.

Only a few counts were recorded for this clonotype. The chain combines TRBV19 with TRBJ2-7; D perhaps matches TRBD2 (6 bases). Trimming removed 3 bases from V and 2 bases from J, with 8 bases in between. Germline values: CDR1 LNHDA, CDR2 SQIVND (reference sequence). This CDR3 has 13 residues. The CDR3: CASSIGGAYEQYF. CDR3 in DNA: TGTGCCAGTAGTATTGGCGGGGCCTACGAGCAGTACTTC. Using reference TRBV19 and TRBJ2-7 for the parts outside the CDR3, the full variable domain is DGGITQSPKYLFRKEGQNVTLSCEQNLNHDAMYWYRQDPGQGLRLIYYSQIVNDFQKGDIAEGYSVSREKKESFPLTVTSAQKNPTAFYLCASSIGGAYEQYFGPGTRLTVT.

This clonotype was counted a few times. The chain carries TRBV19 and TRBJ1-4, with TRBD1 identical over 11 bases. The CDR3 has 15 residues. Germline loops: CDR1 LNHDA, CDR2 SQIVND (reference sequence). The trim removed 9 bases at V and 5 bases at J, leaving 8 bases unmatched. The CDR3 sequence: CASRGQGAMNEKLFF. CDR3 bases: TGTGCCAGCAGAGGACAGGGGGCGATGAATGAAAAACTGTTTTTT. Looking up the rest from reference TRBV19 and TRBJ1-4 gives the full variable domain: DGGITQSPKYLFRKEGQNVTLSCEQNLNHDAMYWYRQDPGQGLRLIYYSQIVNDFQKGDIAEGYSVSREKKESFPLTVTSAQKNPTAFYLCASRGQGAMNEKLFFGSGTQLSVL.

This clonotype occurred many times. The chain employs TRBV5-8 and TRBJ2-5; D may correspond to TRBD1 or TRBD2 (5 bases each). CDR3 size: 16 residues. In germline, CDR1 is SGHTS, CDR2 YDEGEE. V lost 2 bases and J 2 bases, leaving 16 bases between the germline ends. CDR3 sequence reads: CASSLGVRGFQETQYF. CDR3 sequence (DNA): TGTGCCAGCAGCTTAGGGGTGAGGGGATTTCAAGAGACCCAGTACTTC. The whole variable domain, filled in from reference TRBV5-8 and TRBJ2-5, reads EAGVTQSPTHLIKTRGQQATLRCSPISGHTSVYWYQQALGLGLQFLLWYDEGEERNRGNFPPRFSGRQFPNYSSELNVNALELEDSALYLCASSLGVRGFQETQYFGPGTRLLVL.

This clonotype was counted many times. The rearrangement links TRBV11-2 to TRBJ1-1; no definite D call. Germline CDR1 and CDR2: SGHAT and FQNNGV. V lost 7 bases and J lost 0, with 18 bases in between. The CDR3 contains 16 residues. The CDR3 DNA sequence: TGTGCCAGCACCCCTCCACAGTTCCCCATGAACACTGAAGCTTTCTTT. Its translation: CASTPPQFPMNTEAFF. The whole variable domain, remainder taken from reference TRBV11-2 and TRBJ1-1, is EAGVAQSPRYKIIEKRQSVAFWCNPISGHATLYWYQQILGQGPKLLIQFQNNGVVDDSQLPKDRFSAERLKGVDSTLKIQPAKLEDSAVYLCASTPPQFPMNTEAFFGQGTRLTVV.

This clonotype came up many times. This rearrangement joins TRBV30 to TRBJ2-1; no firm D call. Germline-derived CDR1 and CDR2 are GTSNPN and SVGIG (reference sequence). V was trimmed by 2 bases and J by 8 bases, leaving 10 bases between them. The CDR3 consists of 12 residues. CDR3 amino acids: CAWSKIVDEQFF. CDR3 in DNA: TGTGCCTGGAGTAAAATAGTCGATGAGCAGTTCTTC.

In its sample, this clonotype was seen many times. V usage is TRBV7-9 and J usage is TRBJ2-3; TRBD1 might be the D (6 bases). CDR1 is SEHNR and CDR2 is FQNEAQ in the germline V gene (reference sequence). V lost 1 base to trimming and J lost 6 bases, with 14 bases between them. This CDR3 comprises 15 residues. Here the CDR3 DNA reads TGTGCCAGCAGCTTAGGGACAGTCGGAGCGGATACGCAGTATTTT. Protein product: CASSLGTVGADTQYF.

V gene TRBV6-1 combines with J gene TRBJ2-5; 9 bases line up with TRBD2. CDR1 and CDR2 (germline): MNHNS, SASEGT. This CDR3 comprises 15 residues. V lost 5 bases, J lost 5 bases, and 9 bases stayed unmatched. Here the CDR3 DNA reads TGTGCCAGCAGTTTCACCGGGACTAGCATCGAGACCCAGTACTTC. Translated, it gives CASSFTGTSIETQYF.

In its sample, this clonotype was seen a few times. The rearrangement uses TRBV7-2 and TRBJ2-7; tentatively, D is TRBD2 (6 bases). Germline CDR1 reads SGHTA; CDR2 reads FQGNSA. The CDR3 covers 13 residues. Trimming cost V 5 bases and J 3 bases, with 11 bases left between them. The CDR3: CASSRDFLYEQYF. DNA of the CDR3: TGTGCCAGCAGCCGGGACTTCCTCTACGAGCAGTACTTC.

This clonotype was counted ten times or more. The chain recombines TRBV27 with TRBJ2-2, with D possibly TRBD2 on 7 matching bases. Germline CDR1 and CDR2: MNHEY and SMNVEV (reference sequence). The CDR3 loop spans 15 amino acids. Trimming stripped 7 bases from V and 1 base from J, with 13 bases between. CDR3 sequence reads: CASTRGGVNTGELFF. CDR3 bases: TGTGCCAGCACCCGAGGGGGGGTGAACACCGGGGAGCTGTTTTTT.

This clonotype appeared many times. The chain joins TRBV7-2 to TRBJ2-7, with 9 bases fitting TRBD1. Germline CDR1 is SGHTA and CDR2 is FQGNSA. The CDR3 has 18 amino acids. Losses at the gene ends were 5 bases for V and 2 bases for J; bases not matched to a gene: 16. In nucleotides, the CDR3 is TGTGCCAGCAGCGCGGACAGGGGTGGGTACCGAACCCCCTACGAGCAGTACTTC. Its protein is CASSADRGGYRTPYEQYF.

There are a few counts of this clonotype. The CDR3 region has the DNA TGTGCCAGCAGCGCCAGGGGTGGGTCACTGGAGCAGTTCTTC. Amino acid sequence: CASSARGGSLEQFF. V usage is TRBV9 and J usage is TRBJ2-1; a weak D match, TRBD1 (6 bases). The CDR3 loop spans 14 amino acids. Between the trimmed V and J ends, which lost 3 bases and 10 bases, there was a span of 17 bases. Germline assignment: CDR1 SGDLS and CDR2 YYNGEE. The full variable domain, in which reference TRBV9 and TRBJ2-1 provide the parts outside the CDR3, is DSGVTQTPKHLITATGQRVTLRCSPRSGDLSVYWYQQSLDQGLQFLIQYYNGEERAKGNILERFSAQQFPDLHSELNLSSLELGDSALYFCASSARGGSLEQFFGPGTRLTVL.

Written as DNA, the CDR3 is TGCGCCAGCAGCCAAGAATTGCGGGAGGGTTACGAGCAGTACTTC. Amino acid sequence: CASSQELREGYEQYF. V is TRBV4-1 and J is TRBJ2-7, with 9 bases identical to TRBD2. V shed 0 bases, J shed 4 bases, and the junction held 4 bases outside the gene matches. Germline V gene lookup returns CDR1 MGHRA and CDR2 YSYEKL. The CDR3 sequence is 15 residues long.

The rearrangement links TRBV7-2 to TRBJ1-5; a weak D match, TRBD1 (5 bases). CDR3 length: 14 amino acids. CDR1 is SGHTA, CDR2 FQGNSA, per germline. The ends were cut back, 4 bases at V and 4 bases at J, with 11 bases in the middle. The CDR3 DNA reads TGTGCCAGCAGCTCCTCGGACACGAATCAGCCCCAGCATTTT. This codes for CASSSSDTNQPQHF.

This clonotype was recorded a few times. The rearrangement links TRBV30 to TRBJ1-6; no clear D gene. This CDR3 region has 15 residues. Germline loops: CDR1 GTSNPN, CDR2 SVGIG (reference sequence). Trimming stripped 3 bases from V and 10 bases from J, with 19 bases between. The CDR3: CAWSAQPGSRSPLHF. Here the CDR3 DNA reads TGTGCCTGGAGCGCCCAGCCGGGAAGTAGGTCACCCCTCCACTTT.

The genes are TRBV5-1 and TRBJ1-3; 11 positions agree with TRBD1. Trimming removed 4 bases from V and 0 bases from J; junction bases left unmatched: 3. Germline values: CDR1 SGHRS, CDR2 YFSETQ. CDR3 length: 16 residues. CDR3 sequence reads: CASSGQGANSGNTIYF. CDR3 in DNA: TGCGCCAGCAGCGGACAGGGGGCGAACTCTGGAAACACCATATATTTT. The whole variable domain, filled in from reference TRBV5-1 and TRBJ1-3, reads KAGVTQTPRYLIKTRGQQVTLSCSPISGHRSVSWYQQTPGQGLQFLFEYFSETQRNKGNFPGRFSGRQFSNSRSEMNVSTLELGDSALYLCASSGQGANSGNTIYFGEGSWLTVV.

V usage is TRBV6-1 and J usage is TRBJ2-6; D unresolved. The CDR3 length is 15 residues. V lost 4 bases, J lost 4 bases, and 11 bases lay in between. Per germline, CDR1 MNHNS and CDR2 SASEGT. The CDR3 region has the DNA TGTGCCAGCAGTGGGTCTTTACTGGGGGCCAACGTCCTGACTTTC. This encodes CASSGSLLGANVLTF.